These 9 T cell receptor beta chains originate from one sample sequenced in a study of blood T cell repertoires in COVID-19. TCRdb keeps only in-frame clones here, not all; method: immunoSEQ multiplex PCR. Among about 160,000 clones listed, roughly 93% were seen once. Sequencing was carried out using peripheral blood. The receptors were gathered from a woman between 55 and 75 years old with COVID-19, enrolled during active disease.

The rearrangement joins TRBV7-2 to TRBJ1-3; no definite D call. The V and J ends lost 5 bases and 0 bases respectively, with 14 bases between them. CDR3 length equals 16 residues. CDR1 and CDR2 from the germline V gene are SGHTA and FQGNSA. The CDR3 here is CASSVGLLSSGNTIYF. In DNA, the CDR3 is TGTGCCAGCAGCGTTGGACTCCTGAGCTCTGGAAACACCATATATTTT.

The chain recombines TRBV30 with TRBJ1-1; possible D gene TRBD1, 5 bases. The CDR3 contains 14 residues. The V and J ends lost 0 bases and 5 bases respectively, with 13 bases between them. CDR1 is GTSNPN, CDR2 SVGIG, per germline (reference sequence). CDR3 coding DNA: TGTGCCTGGAGTGTAAGAATGGGGGGAACTGAAGCTTTCTTT. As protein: CAWSVRMGGTEAFF.

The DNA of the CDR3 is TGTGCCAGCAGTGAAGCCGGGATGAACACTGAAGCTTTCTTT. Protein: CASSEAGMNTEAFF. The chain joins TRBV6-1 to TRBJ1-1; no firm D call. Per the germline V gene, CDR1 is MNHNS and CDR2 is SASEGT. Trimming left V 0 bases short and J 0 bases short, with 5 bases between. The CDR3 loop spans 14 amino acids.

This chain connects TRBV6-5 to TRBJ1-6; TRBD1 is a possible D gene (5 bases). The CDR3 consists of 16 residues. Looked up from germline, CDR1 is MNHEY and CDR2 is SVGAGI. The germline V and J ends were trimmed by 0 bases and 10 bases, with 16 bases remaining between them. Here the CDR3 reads CASSYSFSRTLSPLHF. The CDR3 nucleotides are TGTGCCAGCAGTTACTCCTTCAGTCGGACACTCTCACCCCTCCACTTT.

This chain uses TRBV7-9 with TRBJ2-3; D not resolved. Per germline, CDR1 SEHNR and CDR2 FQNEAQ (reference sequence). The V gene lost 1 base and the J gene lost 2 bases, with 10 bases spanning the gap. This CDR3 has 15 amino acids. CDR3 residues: CASSLGATITDTQYF. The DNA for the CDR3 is TGTGCCAGCAGCTTAGGAGCTACGATCACAGATACGCAGTATTTT.

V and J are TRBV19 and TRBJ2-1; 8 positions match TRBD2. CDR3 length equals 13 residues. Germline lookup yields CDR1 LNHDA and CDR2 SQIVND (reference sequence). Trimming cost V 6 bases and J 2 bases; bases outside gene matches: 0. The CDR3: CASRRGAYNEQFF. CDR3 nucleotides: TGTGCCAGTAGGCGGGGGGCCTACAATGAGCAGTTCTTC. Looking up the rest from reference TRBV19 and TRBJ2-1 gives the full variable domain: DGGITQSPKYLFRKEGQNVTLSCEQNLNHDAMYWYRQDPGQGLRLIYYSQIVNDFQKGDIAEGYSVSREKKESFPLTVTSAQKNPTAFYLCASRRGAYNEQFFGPGTRLTVL.

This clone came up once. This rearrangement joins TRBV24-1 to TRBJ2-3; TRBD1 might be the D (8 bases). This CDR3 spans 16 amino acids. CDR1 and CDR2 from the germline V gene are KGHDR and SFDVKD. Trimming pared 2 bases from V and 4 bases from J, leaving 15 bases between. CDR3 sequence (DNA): TGTGCCACCAGTGATTCGCGGACAGGGAGGGCAGATACGCAGTATTTT. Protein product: CATSDSRTGRADTQYF.

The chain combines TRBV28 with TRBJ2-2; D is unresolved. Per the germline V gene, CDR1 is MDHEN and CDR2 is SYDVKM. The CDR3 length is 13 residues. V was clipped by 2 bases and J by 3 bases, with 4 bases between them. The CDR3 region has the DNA TGTGCCAGCAGTTTACTTGACACCGGGGAGCTGTTTTTT. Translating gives CASSLLDTGELFF.

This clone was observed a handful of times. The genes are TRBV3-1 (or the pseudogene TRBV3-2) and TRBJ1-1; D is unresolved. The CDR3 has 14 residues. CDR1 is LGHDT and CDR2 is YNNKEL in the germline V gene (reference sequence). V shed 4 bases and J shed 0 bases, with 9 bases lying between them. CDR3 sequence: CASSLTGMNTEAFF. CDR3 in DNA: TGTGCCAGCAGCCTTACGGGGATGAACACTGAAGCTTTCTTT.